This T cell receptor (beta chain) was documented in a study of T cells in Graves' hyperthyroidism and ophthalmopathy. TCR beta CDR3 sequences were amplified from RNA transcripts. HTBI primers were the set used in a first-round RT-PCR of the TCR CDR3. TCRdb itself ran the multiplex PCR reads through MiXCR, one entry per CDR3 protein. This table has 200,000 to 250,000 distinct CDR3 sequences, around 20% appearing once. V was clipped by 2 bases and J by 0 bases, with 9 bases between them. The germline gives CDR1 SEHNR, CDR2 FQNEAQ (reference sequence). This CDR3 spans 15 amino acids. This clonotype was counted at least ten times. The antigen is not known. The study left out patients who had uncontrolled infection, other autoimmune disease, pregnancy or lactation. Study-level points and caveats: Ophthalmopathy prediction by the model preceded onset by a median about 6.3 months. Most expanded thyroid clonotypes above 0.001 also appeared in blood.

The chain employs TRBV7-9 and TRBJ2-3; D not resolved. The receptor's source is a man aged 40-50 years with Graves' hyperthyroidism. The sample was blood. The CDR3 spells CASSLTSTSTDTQYF. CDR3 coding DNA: TGTGCCAGCAGCTTAACGAGCACTAGCACAGATACGCAGTATTTT.